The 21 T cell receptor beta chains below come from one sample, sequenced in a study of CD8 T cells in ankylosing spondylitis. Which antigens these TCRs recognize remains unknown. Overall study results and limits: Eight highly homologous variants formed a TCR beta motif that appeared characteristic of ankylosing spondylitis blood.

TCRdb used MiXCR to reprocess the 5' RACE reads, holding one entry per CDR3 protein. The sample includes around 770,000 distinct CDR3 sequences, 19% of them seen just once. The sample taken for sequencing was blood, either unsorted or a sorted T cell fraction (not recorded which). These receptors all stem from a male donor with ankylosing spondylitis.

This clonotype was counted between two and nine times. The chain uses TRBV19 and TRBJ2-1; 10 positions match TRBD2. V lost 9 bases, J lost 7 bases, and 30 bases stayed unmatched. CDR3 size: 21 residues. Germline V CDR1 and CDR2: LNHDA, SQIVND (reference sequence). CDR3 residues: CASGRRYKTSGRAFWYNEQFF. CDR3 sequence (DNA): TGTGCCAGCGGGAGAAGATACAAAACCAGCGGGAGGGCCTTCTGGTATAATGAGCAGTTCTTC. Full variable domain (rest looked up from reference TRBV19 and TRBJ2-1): DGGITQSPKYLFRKEGQNVTLSCEQNLNHDAMYWYRQDPGQGLRLIYYSQIVNDFQKGDIAEGYSVSREKKESFPLTVTSAQKNPTAFYLCASGRRYKTSGRAFWYNEQFFGPGTRLTVL.

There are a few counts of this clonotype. The CDR3 DNA reads as TGCAGCGGGGGGTACCCGAACACTGAAGCTTTCTTT. Its translation is CSGGYPNTEAFF. This chain uses TRBV29-1 with TRBJ1-1; D might be TRBD1 (5 bases). This CDR3 comprises 12 residues. V was trimmed by 7 bases and J by 1 base, leaving 10 bases between them. Per the germline V gene, CDR1 is SQVTM and CDR2 is ANQGSEA.

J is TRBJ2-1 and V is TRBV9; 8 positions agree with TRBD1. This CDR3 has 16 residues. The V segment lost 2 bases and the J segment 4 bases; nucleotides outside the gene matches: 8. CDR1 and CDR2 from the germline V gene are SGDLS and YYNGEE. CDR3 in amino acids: CASSVTQGGRYNEQFF. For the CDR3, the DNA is TGTGCCAGCAGCGTTACACAGGGGGGAAGATACAATGAGCAGTTCTTC.

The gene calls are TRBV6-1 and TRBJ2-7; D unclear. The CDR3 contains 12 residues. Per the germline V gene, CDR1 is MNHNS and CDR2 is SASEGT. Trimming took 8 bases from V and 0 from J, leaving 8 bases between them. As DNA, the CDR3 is TGTGCCAGCGAGGCAGGCTCCTACGAGCAGTACTTC. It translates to CASEAGSYEQYF.

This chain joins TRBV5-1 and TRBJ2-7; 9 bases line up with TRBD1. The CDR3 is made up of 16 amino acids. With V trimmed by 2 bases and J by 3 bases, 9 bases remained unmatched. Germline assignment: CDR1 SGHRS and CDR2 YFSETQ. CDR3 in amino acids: CASSFGSRDRVYEQYF. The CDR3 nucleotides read TGCGCCAGCAGCTTCGGATCCCGGGACAGGGTCTACGAGCAGTACTTC.

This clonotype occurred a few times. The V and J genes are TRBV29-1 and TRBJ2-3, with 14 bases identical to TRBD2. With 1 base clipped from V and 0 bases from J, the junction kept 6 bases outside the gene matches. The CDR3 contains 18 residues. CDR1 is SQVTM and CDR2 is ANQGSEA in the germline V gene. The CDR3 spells CSVEGGTSGGVSTDTQYF. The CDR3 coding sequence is TGCAGCGTTGAAGGTGGGACTAGCGGGGGTGTTAGCACAGATACGCAGTATTTT.

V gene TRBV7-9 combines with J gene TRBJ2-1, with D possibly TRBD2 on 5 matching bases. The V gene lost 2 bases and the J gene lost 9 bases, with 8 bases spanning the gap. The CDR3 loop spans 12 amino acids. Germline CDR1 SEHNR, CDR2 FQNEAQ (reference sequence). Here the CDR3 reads CASSLIEGEQFF. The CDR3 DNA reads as TGTGCCAGCAGCTTAATCGAGGGTGAGCAGTTCTTC.

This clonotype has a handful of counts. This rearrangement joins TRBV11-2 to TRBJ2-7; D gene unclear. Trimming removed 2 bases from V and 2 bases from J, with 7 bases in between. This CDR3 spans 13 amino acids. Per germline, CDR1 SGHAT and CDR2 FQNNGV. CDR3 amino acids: CASSLSSTYEQYF. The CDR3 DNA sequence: TGTGCCAGCAGCTTATCTAGTACCTACGAGCAGTACTTC. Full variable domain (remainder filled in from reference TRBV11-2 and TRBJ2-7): EAGVAQSPRYKIIEKRQSVAFWCNPISGHATLYWYQQILGQGPKLLIQFQNNGVVDDSQLPKDRFSAERLKGVDSTLKIQPAKLEDSAVYLCASSLSSTYEQYFGPGTRLTVT.

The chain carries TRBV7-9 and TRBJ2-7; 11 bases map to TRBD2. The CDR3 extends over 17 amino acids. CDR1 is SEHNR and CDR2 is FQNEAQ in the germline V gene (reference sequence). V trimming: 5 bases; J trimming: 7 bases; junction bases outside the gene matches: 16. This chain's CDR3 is CASSSTGTSGTTLEQYF. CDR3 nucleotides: TGTGCCAGCAGCAGCACCGGGACTAGCGGAACCACCTTGGAGCAGTACTTC.

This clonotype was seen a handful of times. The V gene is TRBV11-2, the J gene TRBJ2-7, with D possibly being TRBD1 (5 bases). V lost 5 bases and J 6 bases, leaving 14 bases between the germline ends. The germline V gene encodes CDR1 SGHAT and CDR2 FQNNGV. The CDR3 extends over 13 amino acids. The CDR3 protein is CASSGRVTGEQYF. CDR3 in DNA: TGTGCCAGCAGCGGCAGGGTAACGGGCGAGCAGTACTTC.

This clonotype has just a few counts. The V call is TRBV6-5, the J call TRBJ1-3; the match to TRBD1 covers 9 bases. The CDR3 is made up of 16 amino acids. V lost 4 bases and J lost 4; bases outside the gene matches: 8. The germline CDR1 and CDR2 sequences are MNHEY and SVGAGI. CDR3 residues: CASSSAGTGSGNTIYF. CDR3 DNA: TGTGCCAGCAGTTCCGCCGGGACAGGGTCCGGAAACACCATATATTTT.

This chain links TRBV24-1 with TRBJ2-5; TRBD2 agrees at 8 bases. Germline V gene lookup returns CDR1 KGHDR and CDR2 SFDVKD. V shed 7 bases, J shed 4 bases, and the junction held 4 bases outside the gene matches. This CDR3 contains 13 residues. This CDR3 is CATSTSGSETQYF. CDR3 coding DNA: TGTGCCACCAGCACTAGCGGATCAGAGACCCAGTACTTC.

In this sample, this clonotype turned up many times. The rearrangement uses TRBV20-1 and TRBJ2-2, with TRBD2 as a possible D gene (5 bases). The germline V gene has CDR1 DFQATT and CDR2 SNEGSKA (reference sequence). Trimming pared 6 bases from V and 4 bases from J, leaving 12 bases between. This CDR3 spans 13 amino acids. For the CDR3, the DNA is TGCAGTGCCAGCGGAGGAGGCACCGGGGAGCTGTTTTTT. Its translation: CSASGGGTGELFF.

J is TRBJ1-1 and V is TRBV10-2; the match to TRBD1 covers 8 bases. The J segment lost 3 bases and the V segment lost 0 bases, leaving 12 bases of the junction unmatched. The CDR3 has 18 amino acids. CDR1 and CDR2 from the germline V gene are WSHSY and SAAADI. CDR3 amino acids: CASSESKSGQGSDTEAFF. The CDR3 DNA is TGCGCCAGCAGTGAGTCCAAATCTGGACAGGGATCGGACACTGAAGCTTTCTTT.

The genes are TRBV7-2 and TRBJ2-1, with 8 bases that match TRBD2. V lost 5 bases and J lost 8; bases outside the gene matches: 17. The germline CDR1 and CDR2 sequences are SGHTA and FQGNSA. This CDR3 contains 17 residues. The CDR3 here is CASSLSRGASGRDEQFF. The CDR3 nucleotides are TGTGCCAGCAGCCTCTCCCGAGGGGCTAGCGGGCGGGATGAGCAGTTCTTC.

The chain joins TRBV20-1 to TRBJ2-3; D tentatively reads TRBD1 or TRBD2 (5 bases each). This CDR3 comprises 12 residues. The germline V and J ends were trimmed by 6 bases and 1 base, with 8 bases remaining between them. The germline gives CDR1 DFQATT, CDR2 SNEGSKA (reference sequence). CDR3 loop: CSARDGTDTQYF. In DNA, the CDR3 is TGCAGTGCCAGGGACGGCACAGATACGCAGTATTTT.

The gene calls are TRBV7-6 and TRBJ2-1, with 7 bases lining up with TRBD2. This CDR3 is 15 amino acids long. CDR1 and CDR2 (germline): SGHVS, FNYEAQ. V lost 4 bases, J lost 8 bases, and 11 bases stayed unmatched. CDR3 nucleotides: TGTGCCAGCAGCTCCCTGGCAGCGGGACGCGATGAGCAGTTCTTC. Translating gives CASSSLAAGRDEQFF.

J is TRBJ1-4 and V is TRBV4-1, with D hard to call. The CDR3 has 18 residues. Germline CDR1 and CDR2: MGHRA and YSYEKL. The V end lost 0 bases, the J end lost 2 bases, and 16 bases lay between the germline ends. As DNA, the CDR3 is TGCGCCAGCAGCCAAGAAAAAGGGATAAGTGCGACTAATGAAAAACTGTTTTTT. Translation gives CASSQEKGISATNEKLFF.

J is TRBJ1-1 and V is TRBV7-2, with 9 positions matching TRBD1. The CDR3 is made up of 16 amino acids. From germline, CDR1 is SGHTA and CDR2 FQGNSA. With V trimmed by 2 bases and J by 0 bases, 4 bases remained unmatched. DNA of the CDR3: TGTGCCAGCAGCTTATTCGGGACAGGGATGAACACTGAAGCTTTCTTT. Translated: CASSLFGTGMNTEAFF.

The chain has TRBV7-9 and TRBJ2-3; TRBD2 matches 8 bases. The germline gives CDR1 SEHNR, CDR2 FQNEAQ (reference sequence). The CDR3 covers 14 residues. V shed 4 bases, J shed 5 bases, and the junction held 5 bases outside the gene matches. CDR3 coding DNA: TGTGCCAGCAGCTATAGCGGGGTGGGAGATACGCAGTATTTT. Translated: CASSYSGVGDTQYF. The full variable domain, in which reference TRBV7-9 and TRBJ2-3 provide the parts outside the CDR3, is DTGVSQNPRHKITKRGQNVTFRCDPISEHNRLYWYRQTLGQGPEFLTYFQNEAQLEKSRLLSDRFSAERPKGSFSTLEIQRTEQGDSAMYLCASSYSGVGDTQYFGPGTRLTVL.

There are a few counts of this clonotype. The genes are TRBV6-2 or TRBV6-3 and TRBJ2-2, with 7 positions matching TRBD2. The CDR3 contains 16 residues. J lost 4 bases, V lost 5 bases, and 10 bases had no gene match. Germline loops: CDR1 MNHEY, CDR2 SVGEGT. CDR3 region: CASSPLGTTGTGELFF. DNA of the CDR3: TGTGCCAGCAGTCCCCTGGGGACTACCGGCACCGGGGAGCTGTTTTTT.